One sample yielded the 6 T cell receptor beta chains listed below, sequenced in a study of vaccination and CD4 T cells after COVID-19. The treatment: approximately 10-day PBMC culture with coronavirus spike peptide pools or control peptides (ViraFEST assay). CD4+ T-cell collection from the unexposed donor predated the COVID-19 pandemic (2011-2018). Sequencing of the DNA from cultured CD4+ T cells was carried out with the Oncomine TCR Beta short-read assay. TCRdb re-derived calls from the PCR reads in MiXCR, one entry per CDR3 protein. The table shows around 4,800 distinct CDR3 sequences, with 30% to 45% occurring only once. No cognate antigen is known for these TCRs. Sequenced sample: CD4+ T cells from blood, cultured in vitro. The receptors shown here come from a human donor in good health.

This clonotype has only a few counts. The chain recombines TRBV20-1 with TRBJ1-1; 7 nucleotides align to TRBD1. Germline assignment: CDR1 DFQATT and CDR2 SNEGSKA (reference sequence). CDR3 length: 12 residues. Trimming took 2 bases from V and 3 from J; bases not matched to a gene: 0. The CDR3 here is CSARQGDTEAFF. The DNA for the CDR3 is TGCAGTGCTAGACAGGGGGACACTGAAGCTTTCTTT.

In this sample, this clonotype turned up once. The CDR3 sequence: CASSEAFYEQYF. DNA of the CDR3: TGTGCCAGCAGTGAAGCTTTTTACGAGCAGTACTTC. V usage is TRBV2 and J usage is TRBJ2-7; no definite D call. Per germline, CDR1 SNHLY and CDR2 FYNNEI. This CDR3 has 12 amino acids. V was pared by 0 bases and J by 4 bases, with 4 bases between.

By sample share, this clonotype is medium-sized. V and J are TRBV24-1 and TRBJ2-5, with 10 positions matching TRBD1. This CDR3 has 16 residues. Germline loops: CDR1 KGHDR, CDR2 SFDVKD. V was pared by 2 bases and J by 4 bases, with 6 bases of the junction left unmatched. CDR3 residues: CATSDSPRTGGETQYF. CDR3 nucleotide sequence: TGTGCCACCAGTGATTCCCCCCGGACAGGGGGAGAGACCCAGTACTTC.

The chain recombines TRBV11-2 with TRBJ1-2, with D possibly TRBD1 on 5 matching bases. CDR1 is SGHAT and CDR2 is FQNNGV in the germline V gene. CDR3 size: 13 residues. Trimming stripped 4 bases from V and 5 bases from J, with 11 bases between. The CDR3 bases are TGTGCCAGCAGCTCCCAACAGGCGTATGGCTACACCTTC. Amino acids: CASSSQQAYGYTF. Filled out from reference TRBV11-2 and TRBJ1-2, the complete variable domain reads EAGVAQSPRYKIIEKRQSVAFWCNPISGHATLYWYQQILGQGPKLLIQFQNNGVVDDSQLPKDRFSAERLKGVDSTLKIQPAKLEDSAVYLCASSSQQAYGYTFGSGTRLTVV.

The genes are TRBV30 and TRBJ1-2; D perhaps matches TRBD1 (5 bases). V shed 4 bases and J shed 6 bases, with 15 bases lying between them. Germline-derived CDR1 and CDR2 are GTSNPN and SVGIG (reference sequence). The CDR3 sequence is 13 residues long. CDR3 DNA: TGTGCCTGGACCGGGGGGGTGAGGGATGGCTACACCTTC. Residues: CAWTGGVRDGYTF. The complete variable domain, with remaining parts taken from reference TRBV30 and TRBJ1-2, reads SQTIHQWPATLVQPVGSPLSLECTVEGTSNPNLYWYRQAAGRGLQLLFYSVGIGQISSEVPQNLSASRPQDRQFILSSKKLLLSDSGFYLCAWTGGVRDGYTFGSGTRLTVV.

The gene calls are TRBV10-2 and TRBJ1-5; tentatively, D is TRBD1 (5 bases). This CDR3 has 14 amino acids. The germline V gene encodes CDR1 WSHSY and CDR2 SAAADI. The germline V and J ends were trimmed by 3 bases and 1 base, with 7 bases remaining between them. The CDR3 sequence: CASSDRDSNQPQHF. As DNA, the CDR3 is TGCGCCAGCAGTGACCGGGACAGCAATCAGCCCCAGCATTTT.